Listed below are T cell receptor beta chains from one sample, sequenced in a study of T cell repertoires in cytomegalovirus infection. TCRdb recomputed calls from the reads with MiXCR, one row per CDR3 protein. The sample lists 150,000 to 200,000 distinct CDR3 sequences; 13% to 15% were seen once. The sample taken for sequencing was PBMCs. These TCRs come from a human donor in good health (CMV status not recorded). Some clones in this sample may be carry-over from other donors' samples. The CDR3 runs from the conserved cysteine through the conserved F or W. Each record gives: J gene, D gene, V gene, clone size, CDR3 DNA, CDR3 protein. D genes are given only for firm matches. Size values are once, few and many counts, or a class for expanded clones, and some rows have none.

j_call: TRBJ2-1; d_call: .; v_call: TRBV6-1; clone_size: many; cdr3_nt: TGTGCCAGCAGTGATTTTCCCGGTAATGAGCAGTTCTTC; cdr3_aa: CASSDFPGNEQFF
j_call: TRBJ2-2; d_call: .; v_call: TRBV19; clone_size: few; cdr3_nt: TGTGCCAGTCATACAGGCCTGAACACCGGGGAGCTGTTTTTT; cdr3_aa: CASHTGLNTGELFF
j_call: TRBJ1-1; d_call: TRBD1; v_call: TRBV7-2; clone_size: many; cdr3_nt: TGTGCCAGCAGCCAACGACAGGGTTGGACTGAAGCTTTCTTT; cdr3_aa: CASSQRQGWTEAFF
j_call: TRBJ2-3; d_call: .; v_call: TRBV4-2; clone_size: few; cdr3_nt: TGCGCCAGCAGCCAAGATCTGATGACAGCTAGCACAGATACGCAGTATTTT; cdr3_aa: CASSQDLMTASTDTQYF
j_call: TRBJ2-1; d_call: TRBD2; v_call: TRBV29-1; clone_size: few; cdr3_nt: TGCAGCGTTAACGGACTAGCGGGATCGAAAGGGGAGTTCTTC; cdr3_aa: CSVNGLAGSKGEFF
j_call: TRBJ2-7; d_call: TRBD2; v_call: TRBV5-4; clone_size: .; cdr3_nt: TGTGCCAGCAGCTTGGAAAGTGCCGGGACTAGCGTGTACTTC; cdr3_aa: CASSLESAGTSVYF
j_call: TRBJ2-7; d_call: .; v_call: TRBV6-1; clone_size: many; cdr3_nt: TGTGCCAGCAGCCCCTTGGACATCTACGAGCAGTACTTC; cdr3_aa: CASSPLDIYEQYF
j_call: TRBJ1-2; d_call: .; v_call: TRBV4-1; clone_size: many; cdr3_nt: TGCGCCAGCAGCCGATTATCGCAGCGGACAGTAAAAGGAAACTATGGCTACACCTTC; cdr3_aa: CASSRLSQRTVKGNYGYTF
j_call: TRBJ1-5; d_call: .; v_call: TRBV7-2; clone_size: many; cdr3_nt: TGTGCCAGCAGCTCCGGGATTTCCCAGCATTTT; cdr3_aa: CASSSGISQHF
j_call: TRBJ2-5; d_call: .; v_call: TRBV29-1; clone_size: few; cdr3_nt: TGCAGCGGCGACAGGCCCGGGGAGACCCAGTACTTC; cdr3_aa: CSGDRPGETQYF
j_call: TRBJ2-2; d_call: .; v_call: TRBV29-1; clone_size: .; cdr3_nt: TGCAGCGTCCTAGGTGTCGGGGAGCTGTTTTTT; cdr3_aa: CSVLGVGELFF
j_call: TRBJ1-5; d_call: .; v_call: TRBV6-1; clone_size: many; cdr3_nt: TGTGCCAGCAGACGGACAGCCGATTATAGCAATCAGCCCCAGCATTTT; cdr3_aa: CASRRTADYSNQPQHF
j_call: TRBJ2-1; d_call: .; v_call: TRBV12-3/TRBV12-4; clone_size: many; cdr3_nt: TGTGCCAGCAGTACGGGATCTCATCTCTACAATGAGCAGTTCTTC; cdr3_aa: CASSTGSHLYNEQFF
j_call: TRBJ1-1; d_call: .; v_call: TRBV7-8; clone_size: many; cdr3_nt: TGTGCCAGCAGCTTACAAGGAATGGTGACTAGCCCTGAAGCTTTCTTT; cdr3_aa: CASSLQGMVTSPEAFF
j_call: TRBJ1-2; d_call: TRBD1; v_call: TRBV11-2; clone_size: few; cdr3_nt: TGTGCCAGCAGCTCATACCGGACAGGGACCCATGGCTACACCTTC; cdr3_aa: CASSSYRTGTHGYTF
j_call: TRBJ2-1; d_call: .; v_call: TRBV12-3/TRBV12-4; clone_size: many; cdr3_nt: TGTGCCAGCAGTTTCGGCTTACTAGAGGGGTCCTACAATGAGCAGTTCTTC; cdr3_aa: CASSFGLLEGSYNEQFF
j_call: TRBJ2-2; d_call: .; v_call: TRBV5-4; clone_size: .; cdr3_nt: TGTGCCAGCAGCCATCCGGGACGGACGAACACCGGGGAGCTGTTTTTT; cdr3_aa: CASSHPGRTNTGELFF
j_call: TRBJ2-1; d_call: TRBD2; v_call: TRBV6-5; clone_size: many; cdr3_nt: TGTGCCAGCAGTTACTGGACTAGCGATGAGCAGTTCTTC; cdr3_aa: CASSYWTSDEQFF
j_call: TRBJ2-5; d_call: .; v_call: TRBV11-2; clone_size: few; cdr3_nt: TGTGCCAGCAGCCCCGAGTATTCGACCGAAGAGACCCAGTACTTC; cdr3_aa: CASSPEYSTEETQYF
j_call: TRBJ2-3; d_call: TRBD1; v_call: TRBV14; clone_size: few; cdr3_nt: TGTGCCAGCAGCCAAGTCGGTCGCAGGGGGCACAGGGGTACGCAGTATTTT; cdr3_aa: CASSQVGRRGHRGTQYF
j_call: TRBJ1-3; d_call: .; v_call: TRBV12-3/TRBV12-4; clone_size: .; cdr3_nt: TGTGCCAGCAGTTTTTTCCGGGGGGACACCTACTCTGGAAACACCATATATTTT; cdr3_aa: CASSFFRGDTYSGNTIYF
j_call: TRBJ1-2; d_call: TRBD1; v_call: TRBV18; clone_size: .; cdr3_nt: TGTGCCAGCTCACCGGAACAGGGGAATGGCTACACCTTC; cdr3_aa: CASSPEQGNGYTF
j_call: TRBJ2-7; d_call: TRBD1; v_call: TRBV6-1; clone_size: few; cdr3_nt: TGTGCCAGCAGTATCGACAGGGGCGAGCAGTACTTC; cdr3_aa: CASSIDRGEQYF
j_call: TRBJ1-1; d_call: .; v_call: TRBV28; clone_size: many; cdr3_nt: TGTGCCAGCAGTATGGACAGTTTGAACACTGAAGCTTTCTTT; cdr3_aa: CASSMDSLNTEAFF
j_call: TRBJ2-3; d_call: TRBD1; v_call: TRBV29-1; clone_size: .; cdr3_nt: TGCAGCGTAACAGGGGGCGACGGAGATACGCAGTATTTT; cdr3_aa: CSVTGGDGDTQYF
j_call: TRBJ2-7; d_call: TRBD1; v_call: TRBV7-9; clone_size: few; cdr3_nt: TGTGCCAGCAGCTTAAAGGACAGGCGCAACGAGCAGTACTTC; cdr3_aa: CASSLKDRRNEQYF
j_call: TRBJ1-1; d_call: .; v_call: TRBV19; clone_size: .; cdr3_nt: TGTGCCAGTAGTAAAAGGGACACTGAAGCTTTCTTT; cdr3_aa: CASSKRDTEAFF
j_call: TRBJ2-1; d_call: .; v_call: TRBV19; clone_size: .; cdr3_nt: TGTGCCAGTAGTATAGGGACCAAAGACTACAATGAGCGGTTCTTC; cdr3_aa: CASSIGTKDYNERFF
j_call: TRBJ2-3; d_call: TRBD2; v_call: TRBV20-1; clone_size: many; cdr3_nt: TGCAGTGCTAGAGATGGACTAGCGGGAAGGGATACGCAGTATTTT; cdr3_aa: CSARDGLAGRDTQYF
j_call: TRBJ2-7; d_call: .; v_call: TRBV11-2; clone_size: .; cdr3_nt: TGTGCCAGCAGCTTACCCACACGCGGCAGTTCCTACGAGCAGTACTTC; cdr3_aa: CASSLPTRGSSYEQYF
j_call: TRBJ1-1; d_call: .; v_call: TRBV5-1; clone_size: few; cdr3_nt: TGCGCCAGCAGCTTGGGGGACACCGGAGGGACTGAAGCTTTCTTT; cdr3_aa: CASSLGDTGGTEAFF
j_call: TRBJ2-5; d_call: .; v_call: TRBV6-6; clone_size: .; cdr3_nt: TGTGCCAGCAGAGGGGGACGGGTCGTGACCCAGTACTTC; cdr3_aa: CASRGGRVVTQYF
j_call: TRBJ2-2; d_call: TRBD2; v_call: TRBV24-1; clone_size: many; cdr3_nt: TGTGCCACCAGTAAGCGGGGAGGAACCGGGGAGCTGTTTTTT; cdr3_aa: CATSKRGGTGELFF
j_call: TRBJ2-7; d_call: .; v_call: TRBV18; clone_size: many; cdr3_nt: TGTGCCAGCTCCCCGGGGGCCGAGGGGAGCGGTGAGCAGTACTTC; cdr3_aa: CASSPGAEGSGEQYF
j_call: TRBJ2-5; d_call: .; v_call: TRBV29-1; clone_size: .; cdr3_nt: TGCAGCGTTGGGGGGGGGCAAAAGACCCAGTACTTC; cdr3_aa: CSVGGGQKTQYF
j_call: TRBJ1-1; d_call: .; v_call: TRBV29-1; clone_size: .; cdr3_nt: TGCAGCGCCCCGGGCCTAACCCAGGACACTGAAGCTTTCTTT; cdr3_aa: CSAPGLTQDTEAFF
j_call: TRBJ2-1; d_call: .; v_call: TRBV29-1; clone_size: .; cdr3_nt: TGCAGCACTGAGGGGGGGGCCTACAATGAGCAGTTCTTC; cdr3_aa: CSTEGGAYNEQFF
j_call: TRBJ2-2; d_call: .; v_call: TRBV29-1; clone_size: many; cdr3_nt: TGCAGCGTCGGGACCTTTTACACCGGGGAGCTGTTTTTT; cdr3_aa: CSVGTFYTGELFF
j_call: TRBJ2-7; d_call: .; v_call: TRBV12-3/TRBV12-4; clone_size: once; cdr3_nt: TGTGCCAGCAGTTTCGCGGAAGGGGCCGAGCAGTACTTC; cdr3_aa: CASSFAEGAEQYF
j_call: TRBJ2-1; d_call: .; v_call: TRBV6-5; clone_size: .; cdr3_nt: TGTGCCAGCAGTTACCGGGGGCTGGGGAATGAGCAGTTCTTC; cdr3_aa: CASSYRGLGNEQFF
j_call: TRBJ1-5; d_call: .; v_call: TRBV28; clone_size: many; cdr3_nt: TGTGCCAGCAGTTTATTGTTTTGGAGGTCTAGCGGGGACAATCAGCCCCAGCATTTT; cdr3_aa: CASSLLFWRSSGDNQPQHF
j_call: TRBJ2-1; d_call: TRBD1; v_call: TRBV7-9; clone_size: .; cdr3_nt: TGTGCCAGCAGCCTTCAGGGGGCGAACGACAATGAGCAGTTCTTC; cdr3_aa: CASSLQGANDNEQFF